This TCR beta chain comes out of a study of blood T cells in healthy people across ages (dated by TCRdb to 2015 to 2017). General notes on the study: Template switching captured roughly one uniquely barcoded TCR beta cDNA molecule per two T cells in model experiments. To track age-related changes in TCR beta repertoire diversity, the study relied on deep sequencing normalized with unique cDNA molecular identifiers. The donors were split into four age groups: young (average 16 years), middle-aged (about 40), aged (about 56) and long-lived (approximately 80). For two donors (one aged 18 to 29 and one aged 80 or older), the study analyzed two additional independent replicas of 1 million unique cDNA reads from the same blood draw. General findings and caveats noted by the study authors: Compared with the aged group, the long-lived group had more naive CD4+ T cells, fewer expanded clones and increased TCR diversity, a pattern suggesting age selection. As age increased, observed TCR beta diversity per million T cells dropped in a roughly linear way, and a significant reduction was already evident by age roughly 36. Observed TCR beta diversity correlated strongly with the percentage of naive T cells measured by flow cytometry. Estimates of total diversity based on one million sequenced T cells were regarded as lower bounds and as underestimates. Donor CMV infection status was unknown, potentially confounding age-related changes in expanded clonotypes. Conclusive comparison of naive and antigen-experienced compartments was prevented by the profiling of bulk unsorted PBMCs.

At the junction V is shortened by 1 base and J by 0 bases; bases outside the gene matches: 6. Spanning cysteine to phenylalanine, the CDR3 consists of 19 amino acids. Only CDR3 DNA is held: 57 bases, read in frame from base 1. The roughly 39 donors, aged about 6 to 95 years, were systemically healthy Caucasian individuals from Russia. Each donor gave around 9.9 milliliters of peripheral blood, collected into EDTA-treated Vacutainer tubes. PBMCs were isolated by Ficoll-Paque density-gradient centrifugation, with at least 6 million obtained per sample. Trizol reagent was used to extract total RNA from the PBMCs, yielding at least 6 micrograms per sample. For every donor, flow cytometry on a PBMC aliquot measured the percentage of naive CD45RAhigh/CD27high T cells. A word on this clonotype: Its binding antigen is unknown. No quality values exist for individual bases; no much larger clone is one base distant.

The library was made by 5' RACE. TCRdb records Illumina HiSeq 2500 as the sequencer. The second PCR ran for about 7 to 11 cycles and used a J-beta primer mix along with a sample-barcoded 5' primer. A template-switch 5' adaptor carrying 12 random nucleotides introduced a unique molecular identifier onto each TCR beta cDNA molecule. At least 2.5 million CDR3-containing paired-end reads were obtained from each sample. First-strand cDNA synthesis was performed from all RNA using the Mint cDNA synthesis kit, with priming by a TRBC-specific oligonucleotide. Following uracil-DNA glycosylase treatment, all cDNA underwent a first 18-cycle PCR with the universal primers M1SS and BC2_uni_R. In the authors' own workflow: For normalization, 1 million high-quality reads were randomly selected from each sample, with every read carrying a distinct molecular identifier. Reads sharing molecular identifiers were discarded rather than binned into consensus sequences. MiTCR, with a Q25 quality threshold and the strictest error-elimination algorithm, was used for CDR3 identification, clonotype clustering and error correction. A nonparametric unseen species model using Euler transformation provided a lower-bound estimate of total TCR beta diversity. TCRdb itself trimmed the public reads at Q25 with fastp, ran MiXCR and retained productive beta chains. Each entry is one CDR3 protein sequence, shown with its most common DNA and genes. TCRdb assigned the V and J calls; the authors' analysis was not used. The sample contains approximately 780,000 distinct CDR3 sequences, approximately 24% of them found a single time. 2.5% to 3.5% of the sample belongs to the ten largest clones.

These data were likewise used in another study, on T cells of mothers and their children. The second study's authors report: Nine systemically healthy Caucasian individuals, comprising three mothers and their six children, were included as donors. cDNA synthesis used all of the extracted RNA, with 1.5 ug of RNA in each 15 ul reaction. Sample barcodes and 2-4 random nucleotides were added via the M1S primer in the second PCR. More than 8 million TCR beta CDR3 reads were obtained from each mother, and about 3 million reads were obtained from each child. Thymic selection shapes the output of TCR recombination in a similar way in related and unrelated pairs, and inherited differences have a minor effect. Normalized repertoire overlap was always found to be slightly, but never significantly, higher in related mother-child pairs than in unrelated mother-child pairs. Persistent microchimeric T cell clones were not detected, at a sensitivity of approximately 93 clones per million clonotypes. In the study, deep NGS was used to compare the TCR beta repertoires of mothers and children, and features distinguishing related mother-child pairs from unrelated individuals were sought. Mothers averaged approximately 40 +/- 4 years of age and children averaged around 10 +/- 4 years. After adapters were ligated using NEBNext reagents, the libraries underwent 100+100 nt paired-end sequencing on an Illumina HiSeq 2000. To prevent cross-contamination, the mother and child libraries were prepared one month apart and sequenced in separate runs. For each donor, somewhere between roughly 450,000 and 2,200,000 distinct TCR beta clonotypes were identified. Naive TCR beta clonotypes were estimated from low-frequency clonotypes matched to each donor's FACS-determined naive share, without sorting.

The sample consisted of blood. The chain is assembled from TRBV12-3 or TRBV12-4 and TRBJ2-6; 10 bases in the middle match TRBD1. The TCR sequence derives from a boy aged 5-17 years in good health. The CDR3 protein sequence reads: CASSLGPGQGYSGANVLTF. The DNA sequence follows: TGTGCCAGCAGTTTAGGCCCGGGACAGGGGTACTCTGGGGCCAACGTCCTGACTTTC.